This T cell receptor beta chain is from a study of T-cell reconstitution after alpha-beta-depleted transplantation in children. This clonotype has a handful of counts. The antigen remains undetermined. General study points: Reported findings indicate that, about two months after transplant, alpha-beta T cells came from several hundred expanded clones, which were derived from non-depleted graft cells. Some patients' high day-60 TCRbeta diversity was traced to surviving recipient T cells and thymic progenitors.

The CDR3 spans 17 residues. V gave up 1 base and J gave up 7 bases; unmatched junction bases: 13. Unique molecular identifiers were incorporated during preparation of the TCRbeta library. Each CDR3 protein is one row after TCRdb ran MiXCR on the PCR reads. Of about 1,000,000 distinct CDR3 sequences listed, less than 30% are singletons. The V and J genes are TRBV12-3 or TRBV12-4 and TRBJ1-2; 9 bases are shared with TRBD1. The origin of this receptor is a boy under two years old who had a stem cell transplant for SCID, so the T cells may come from the graft donor. The sample was PBMCs, mostly from graft donor cells, taken 360 days after TCRalphabeta/CD19-depleted stem cell transplant. The CDR3 loop is CASSLGQGTGLRRGYTF. CDR3 DNA: TGTGCCAGCAGTTTAGGCCAGGGGACAGGGCTTAGACGTGGCTACACCTTC.